Listed here are 32 T cell receptor beta chains from one sample, sequenced in a study of Tregs in tolerant kidney transplant recipients. The protocol was immunoSEQ multiplex PCR, while the TCRdb copy is restricted to in-frame clones and leaves out a portion. This specimen shows 45,000 to 55,000 clones; the ten leading clones hold 0.75% to 0.95%. The sample in question was CD4+ T cells from blood, obtained before the transplant. The source is a human donor who received a combined kidney and bone marrow transplant.

With respect to this clone: Coverage ceases 3 residues before the CDR3 finishes, and the germline J gene fills in the end. The genes are TRBV19 and TRBJ1-2, with 8 bases fitting TRBD1. From germline, CDR1 is LNHDA and CDR2 SQIVND (reference sequence). There are 15 residues in the CDR3. The CDR3 here is CASRTGGQGAQGYTF. The CDR3 bases that were read are TGTGCCAGTAGAACCGGCGGGCAGGGGGCGCAAGGC. Variable domain in full (rest from reference TRBV19 and TRBJ1-2): DGGITQSPKYLFRKEGQNVTLSCEQNLNHDAMYWYRQDPGQGLRLIYYSQIVNDFQKGDIAEGYSVSREKKESFPLTVTSAQKNPTAFYLCASRTGGQGAQGYTFGSGTRLTVV.

Comments on this clone: The CDR3 end is not reached by the read, which stops 3 residues before it; the germline J gene fills it in. The J gene is TRBJ2-7, the V gene TRBV5-1, with D possibly matching TRBD1 (5 bases). In germline, CDR1 is SGHRS, CDR2 YFSETQ. This CDR3 is built from 16 residues. V was cut by 7 bases and J by 3 bases, with 23 bases left in between. CDR3 DNA, as far as it was read: TGCGCCAGCCACTCTAGTCAAGGGGATTTATTCTACGAG. Encoded protein: CASHSSQGDLFYE. The whole CDR3 sequence reads CASHSSQGDLFYEQYF.

A remark on this clone: The read terminates 3 residues before the CDR3 end, so the remaining end is supplied by the germline J gene. This chain connects TRBV7-2 to TRBJ2-1; the match to TRBD1 covers 9 bases. CDR1 is SGHTA and CDR2 is FQGNSA in the germline V gene. Trimming at V came to 5 bases and at J to 1 base, leaving 3 bases not matched to a gene. CDR3 length: 15 residues. Incomplete CDR3 DNA: TGTGCCAGCAGCAGAGACAGGGGGTCCTACAATGAG. Translated, it gives CASSRDRGSYNE. In full, the CDR3 is CASSRDRGSYNEQFF. The variable domain in full, with the rest retrieved from reference TRBV7-2 and TRBJ2-1, is GAGVSQSPSNKVTEKGKDVELRCDPISGHTALYWYRQSLGQGLEFLIYFQGNSAPDKSGLPSDRFSAERTGGSVSTLTIQRTQQEDSAVYLCASSRDRGSYNEQFFGPGTRLTVL.

Regarding this clone: The CDR3 end lies 3 residues beyond the end of the read and is filled in from the germline J gene. This chain connects TRBV7-2 to TRBJ1-4; TRBD1 matches 7 bases. V trimming: 6 bases; J trimming: 8 bases; junction bases outside the gene matches: 9. The CDR3 has 14 amino acids. Germline V CDR1 and CDR2: SGHTA, FQGNSA. The CDR3 loop reads CASSRQGQGEKLFF. The sequenced CDR3 bases are TGTGCCAGCAGTCGACAGGGTCAGGGGGAAAAA. Drawing the rest from reference TRBV7-2 and TRBJ1-4, the complete variable domain is GAGVSQSPSNKVTEKGKDVELRCDPISGHTALYWYRQSLGQGLEFLIYFQGNSAPDKSGLPSDRFSAERTGGSVSTLTIQRTQQEDSAVYLCASSRQGQGEKLFFGSGTQLSVL.

Notes on this clone: The read terminates 3 residues before the CDR3 end, so the remaining end is supplied by the germline J gene. V usage is TRBV10-1 and J usage is TRBJ2-1; D gene ambiguous. The CDR3 contains 15 residues. Germline values: CDR1 WNHNN, CDR2 SYGVQD (reference sequence). V was clipped by 8 bases and J by 4 bases, with 18 bases between them. Partial CDR3 DNA: TGCGCCAGCTCTTCGATGGCGGCCCCTTACAATGAG. Encoded protein: CASSSMAAPYNE. In full, the CDR3 reads CASSSMAAPYNEQFF.

With regard to this clone: The read ends 3 residues shy of where the CDR3 ends; the end is completed using the germline J gene. The V call is TRBV30, the J call TRBJ2-3; 7 bases line up with TRBD2. Losses at the gene ends were 1 base for V and 8 bases for J; bases not matched to a gene: 6. This CDR3 is built from 13 residues. Germline V gene sequence: CDR1 GTSNPN, CDR2 SVGIG (reference sequence). The CDR3 protein is CAWSGREGFTQYF. CDR3 DNA (partial): TGTGCCTGGAGTGGCAGGGAGGGGTTTACG.

As concerns this clone: The read terminates 3 residues before the CDR3 end, so the remaining end is supplied by the germline J gene. V gene TRBV10-2 combines with J gene TRBJ2-7; 9 bases fit TRBD2. J was trimmed by 5 bases and V by 6 bases; bases with no gene match: 11. The CDR3 spans 15 residues. Germline-derived CDR1 and CDR2 are WSHSY and SAAADI. The CDR3 reads CASRRTGGGGNEQYF. The part of the CDR3 DNA that was read is TGCGCCAGCAGGAGAACTGGCGGGGGGGGGAACGAG.

About this clone: The read halts 3 residues ahead of the CDR3 end, with the missing end drawn from the germline J gene. V gene TRBV7-9 combines with J gene TRBJ2-5, with 9 positions matching TRBD2. CDR1 is SEHNR and CDR2 is FQNEAQ in the germline V gene (reference sequence). The length of the CDR3 is 15 residues. Trimming removed 4 bases from V and 7 bases from J; junction bases left unmatched: 10. The CDR3 bases that were read are TGTGCCAGCAGCTCGACCGGGACTAGCTCTATGACC. It translates to CASSSTGTSSMT. The whole CDR3 protein reads CASSSTGTSSMTQYF.

Comment on this clone: The read comes to an end 3 residues before the CDR3 does, leaving the germline J gene to fill in the end. The genes are TRBV5-1 and TRBJ2-2, with 8 nucleotides matching TRBD1. This CDR3 is 16 amino acids long. In germline, CDR1 is SGHRS, CDR2 YFSETQ. Losses at the gene ends were 1 base for V and 1 base for J; bases not matched to a gene: 3. This CDR3 is CASSLLGTGNTGELFF. The CDR3 bases that were read are TGCGCCAGCAGCTTGCTAGGGACAGGGAACACCGGGGAG.

Regarding this clone: The read halts 3 residues ahead of the CDR3 end, with the missing end drawn from the germline J gene. This chain connects TRBV2 to TRBJ2-5; tentative D call: TRBD2 (6 bases). The V end was cut by 6 bases, the J end by 5 bases, with 10 bases between. Germline CDR1 reads SNHLY; CDR2 reads FYNNEI. The CDR3 length is 12 residues. The CDR3 sequence: CASRSEGETQYF. The covered CDR3 bases are TGTGCCAGCAGGTCGGAGGGGGAGACC.

With respect to this clone: The missing CDR3 end, 3 residues past where the read stops, is filled in from the germline J gene. This chain joins TRBV30 and TRBJ2-1; D is undetermined. Per germline, CDR1 GTSNPN and CDR2 SVGIG (reference sequence). Trimming pared 2 bases from V and 4 bases from J, leaving 6 bases between. This CDR3 comprises 12 residues. CDR3 protein: CAWSNLYNEQFF. The part of the CDR3 DNA that was read is TGTGCCTGGAGTAACCTATACAATGAG.

On this clone: From the germline J gene comes the end of the CDR3, since the read stops 3 residues before it. V and J are TRBV7-2 and TRBJ2-5; tentatively, D is TRBD1 or TRBD2 (6 bases each). The CDR3 spans 15 residues. CDR1 and CDR2 from the germline V gene are SGHTA and FQGNSA. The V end was cut by 5 bases, the J end by 5 bases, with 18 bases between. Incomplete CDR3 DNA: TGTGCCAGCAGCCCGAGTGGCCAGGGGAGGGAGACC. Translation gives CASSPSGQGRET. The whole CDR3 protein is CASSPSGQGRETQYF.

Worth noting for this clone: The missing CDR3 end, 3 residues past where the read stops, is filled in from the germline J gene. The genes are TRBV7-9 and TRBJ1-2; 8 positions match TRBD1. V gave up 4 bases and J gave up 4 bases; unmatched junction bases: 8. Germline-derived CDR1 and CDR2 are SEHNR and FQNEAQ (reference sequence). CDR3 length: 15 amino acids. The sequenced part of the CDR3 DNA is TGTGCCAGCAGCTCCACCACTACAGGGGGCTATGGC. Amino acid sequence: CASSSTTTGGYG. The CDR3, in full, reads CASSSTTTGGYGYTF.

About this clone: The read ends 3 residues before the CDR3 terminus; that terminus is restored from the germline J gene. The chain employs TRBV30 and TRBJ2-3; 8 bases align to TRBD1. The CDR3 is 15 amino acids. The ends lost 2 bases at V and 2 bases at J; junction bases unmatched: 6. Looked up from germline, CDR1 is GTSNPN and CDR2 is SVGIG (reference sequence). CDR3 protein: CAWSPGQGPTDTQYF. The part of the CDR3 DNA that was read is TGTGCCTGGAGTCCCGGACAGGGACCCACAGATACG.

Concerning this clone: The CDR3 end is not reached by the read, which stops 3 residues before it; the germline J gene fills it in. The chain combines TRBV19 with TRBJ2-2, with 9 positions matching TRBD1. The CDR3 is 15 amino acids. The junction had 6 bases not matched to a gene; V was cut back by 6 bases and J by 4 bases. Germline values: CDR1 LNHDA, CDR2 SQIVND (reference sequence). Partial CDR3 DNA: TGTGCCAGTAGCCCGGACAGGGGTCTCACCGGGGAG. Its translation: CASSPDRGLTGE. The entire CDR3 sequence reads CASSPDRGLTGELFF.

On this clone itself: The DNA ends 3 residues before the CDR3 does, and the rest of the CDR3 is filled in from the germline J gene. V gene TRBV19 combines with J gene TRBJ2-1, with 12 bases that match TRBD2. Per the germline V gene, CDR1 is LNHDA and CDR2 is SQIVND (reference sequence). The CDR3 is 19 residues long. The V gene end was trimmed by 5 bases and the J gene end by 2 bases; junction bases not matched to a gene: 13. The CDR3 protein is CASSGASGRALLTYNEQFF. CDR3 DNA, as far as it was read: TGTGCCAGTAGTGGCGCTAGCGGGAGGGCTCTTCTGACCTACAATGAG.

As concerns this clone: The read finishes 3 residues shy of the CDR3 end, and the germline J gene is used to complete it. The V and J genes are TRBV30 and TRBJ2-2; D might be TRBD2 (5 bases). This CDR3 is built from 15 residues. CDR1 and CDR2 (germline): GTSNPN, SVGIG (reference sequence). Trimming pared 4 bases from V and 4 bases from J, leaving 16 bases between. CDR3 DNA, as far as it was read: TGTGCCTGGAAAGAAAGCGGCAGACCCACCGGGGAG. It codes for CAWKESGRPTGE. The entire CDR3 protein is CAWKESGRPTGELFF.

On this clone: The read stops 3 residues short of the end of the CDR3; the missing end is completed from the germline J gene. The chain uses TRBV6-1 and TRBJ2-4, with TRBD2 matching over 13 bases. Germline CDR1 reads MNHNS; CDR2 reads SASEGT. The CDR3 has 13 amino acids. The CDR3 loop reads CASSVGLAGVQYF. CDR3 DNA, as far as it was read: TGTGCCAGCAGTGTAGGACTAGCGGGAGTT.

The CDR3 loop is CASRLDRAEAFF. CDR3 DNA (partial): TGCGCCAGCAGACTGGACAGGGCTGAA. The rearrangement uses TRBV5-1 and TRBJ1-1, with 8 bases matching TRBD1. The read terminates 3 residues ahead of where the CDR3 ends, so the germline J gene completes it. With 5 bases clipped from V and 6 bases from J, the junction kept 3 bases outside the gene matches. CDR3 length: 12 residues. The germline gives CDR1 SGHRS, CDR2 YFSETQ.

Concerning this clone itself: The CDR3 extends 3 residues past the end of the read, so its final part is completed from the germline J gene. The rearrangement links TRBV10-3 to TRBJ2-7; a weak D match, TRBD1 (5 bases). Deletions cut 3 bases from V and 4 bases from J, with 13 bases between. Germline-derived CDR1 and CDR2 are ENHRY and SYGVKD. The CDR3 sequence is 14 residues long. The part of the CDR3 DNA that was read is TGTGCCATCAGTGACAGCACAGGTGGGTACGAG. It encodes CAISDSTGGYE. The CDR3 in its entirety is CAISDSTGGYEQYF.

Note on this clone: The read terminates 3 residues before the CDR3 end, so the remaining end is supplied by the germline J gene. The chain employs TRBV7-6 and TRBJ2-5, with D uncertain. Germline CDR1 reads SGHVS; CDR2 reads FNYEAQ. This CDR3 spans 13 amino acids. V was clipped by 1 base and J by 2 bases, with 5 bases between them. The CDR3 sequence: CASSLEQQETQYF. The DNA read from the CDR3 is TGTGCCAGCAGCTTAGAACAGCAAGAGACC.

Here the CDR3 reads CASSRTGKDTQYF. CDR3 DNA (partial): TGCGCCAGCAGTCGGACAGGGAAGGATACG. V and J are TRBV10-1 and TRBJ2-3, with 8 bases aligning to TRBD1. The observed sequence ends 3 residues before the CDR3 terminus, with the missing tail filled in from the germline J gene. The CDR3 runs 13 residues. V lost 5 bases to trimming and J lost 6 bases; unmatched junction nucleotides: 4. Germline V CDR1 and CDR2: WNHNN, SYGVQD (reference sequence).

A note on this clone: The read ends 3 residues early relative to the CDR3; the germline J gene fills the gap. The chain links TRBV6-2 or TRBV6-3 to TRBJ2-5, with 7 bases lining up with TRBD2. The V and J ends lost 5 bases and 5 bases, in that order; junction bases with no gene match: 14. The CDR3 extends over 16 amino acids. The V gene's germline CDR1 is MNHEY and CDR2 SVGEGT. CDR3 in amino acids: CASSTVSAGAGETQYF. The part of the CDR3 DNA that was read is TGTGCCAGCAGTACCGTCTCGGCGGGAGCGGGGGAGACC.

Note on this clone: The sequenced fragment ends 3 residues before the CDR3 boundary, so the rest is inferred from the germline J gene. J is TRBJ1-5 and V is TRBV20-1; 10 bases match TRBD1. J was trimmed by 1 base and V by 1 base; bases with no gene match: 7. CDR3 length: 17 residues. Germline values: CDR1 DFQATT, CDR2 SNEGSKA (reference sequence). The chain's CDR3 is CSARVGTGDGSNQPQHF. CDR3 DNA, as far as it was read: TGCAGTGCTAGAGTGGGGACAGGGGATGGGAGCAATCAGCCC.

Details on this clone: The read comes to an end 3 residues before the CDR3 does, leaving the germline J gene to fill in the end. The rearrangement uses TRBV18 and TRBJ2-1; 8 nucleotides align to TRBD2. CDR1 KGHSH and CDR2 LQKENI come from the germline V gene. V lost 1 base to trimming and J lost 9 bases; unmatched junction nucleotides: 8. CDR3 size: 15 residues. The part of the CDR3 DNA that was read is TGTGCCAGCTCACCACGGGCGGGAGGAGACTGTGAG. Amino acid sequence: CASSPRAGGDCE. The CDR3 in its entirety is CASSPRAGGDCEQFF.

Notes on this clone: Coverage ceases 3 residues before the CDR3 finishes, and the germline J gene fills in the end. The chain links TRBV20-1 to TRBJ2-1, with 11 bases aligning to TRBD2. V gave up 4 bases and J gave up 7 bases; unmatched junction bases: 15. This CDR3 is 17 amino acids long. Germline V lookup: CDR1 DFQATT, CDR2 SNEGSKA (reference sequence). The CDR3 region is CSATRISGTSGFNEQFF. The CDR3 bases that were read are TGCAGTGCTACAAGAATATCCGGGACTAGCGGCTTTAATGAG.

Regarding this clone: The read finishes 3 residues shy of the CDR3 end, and the germline J gene is used to complete it. The chain links TRBV5-4 to TRBJ2-5; D gene uncertain. The length of the CDR3 is 13 residues. V was clipped by 3 bases and J by 5 bases, with 11 bases between them. CDR1 is SGHNT and CDR2 is YYREEE in the germline V gene (reference sequence). The CDR3 bases that were read are TGTGCCAGCAGCTCACAGAGTACTGAGACC. Its protein product is CASSSQSTET. The CDR3 in its entirety is CASSSQSTETQYF.

On this clone itself: The read comes to an end 3 residues before the CDR3 does, leaving the germline J gene to fill in the end. The chain has TRBV19 and TRBJ1-4; unclear D gene. The CDR3 has 16 residues. Germline V gives CDR1 LNHDA, CDR2 SQIVND (reference sequence). Deletions cut 0 bases from V and 7 bases from J, with 15 bases between. CDR3 protein: CASSIDNRAGGEKLFF. The part of the CDR3 DNA that was read is TGTGCCAGTAGTATAGATAATAGGGCTGGAGGTGAAAAA.

With regard to this clone: The read halts 3 residues ahead of the CDR3 end, with the missing end drawn from the germline J gene. The chain links TRBV7-3 to TRBJ2-2; tentative D call: TRBD2 (5 bases). The CDR3 runs 16 residues. Trimming pared 5 bases from V and 9 bases from J, leaving 22 bases between. Germline loops: CDR1 SGHTA, CDR2 FQGTGA. The sequenced part of the CDR3 DNA is TGTGCCAGCAGCCGGGCGGGTACCGGAATGGTTCGGGAG. Residues: CASSRAGTGMVRE. The whole CDR3 protein is CASSRAGTGMVRELFF.

Note on this clone: The read finishes 3 residues shy of the CDR3 end, and the germline J gene is used to complete it. The chain couples TRBV7-2 to TRBJ1-5, with D possibly TRBD1 on 6 matching bases. CDR1 and CDR2 (germline): SGHTA, FQGNSA. With 5 bases removed from V and 7 bases from J, the gap between germline ends came to 12 bases. The CDR3 has 13 residues. Partial CDR3 DNA: TGTGCCAGCAGCCCCAACCAGGGGCAGCCC. Residues: CASSPNQGQP. The CDR3 in its entirety is CASSPNQGQPQHF.

Concerning this clone itself: The read terminates 3 residues before the CDR3 end, so the remaining end is supplied by the germline J gene. V gene TRBV20-1 combines with J gene TRBJ1-4, with 7 nucleotides matching TRBD1. The ends lost 0 bases at V and 7 bases at J; junction bases unmatched: 2. The germline V gene encodes CDR1 DFQATT and CDR2 SNEGSKA (reference sequence). The CDR3 totals 13 residues. CDR3: CSARDTGVEKLFF. CDR3 DNA (partial): TGCAGTGCTAGAGATACAGGGGTTGAAAAA.

Remarks on this clone: The read finishes 3 residues shy of the CDR3 end, and the germline J gene is used to complete it. The V gene is TRBV5-6, the J gene TRBJ2-4; 7 bases match TRBD1. This CDR3 is 14 amino acids long. The V segment lost 4 bases and the J segment 1 base; nucleotides outside the gene matches: 2. Germline-derived CDR1 and CDR2 are SGHDT and YYEEEE. Here the CDR3 reads CASSLTGAKNIQYF. The CDR3 DNA, read in part, is TGTGCCAGCAGCCTGACAGGGGCCAAAAACATT.